This T cell receptor beta chain comes out of a study of human T cells and chemical hapten exposure. About the study: Skin of the upper inner arm, about 2 cm by about 2 cm, received 2% DPC for sensitization.

The sample's time point: patch test 3, about 24 weeks after DPC sensitization. As to treatment: therapeutic diphenylcyclopropenone sensitization with weekly scalp DPC. Patches went on only after blood had been drawn each time. A single record per CDR3 protein comes from TCRdb applying MiXCR to the RACE reads. Of tens of thousands of distinct CDR3 sequences in the sample, around 11% are singletons; the top ten hold about 2.4%. CDR3 length equals 15 residues. Germline V gene lookup returns CDR1 MDHEN and CDR2 SYDVKM. Trimming took 2 bases from V and 4 from J, leaving 9 bases between them. This clonotype was counted between two and nine times.

The receptor comes from a man aged 25-45 years with alopecia areata. Some clones in this sample may be carry-over from other donors' samples. The sequences come from whole blood, collected in connection with sensitization to the hapten diphenylcyclopropenone (DPC). V is TRBV28 and J is TRBJ2-6, with D possibly called TRBD1 or TRBD2 (5 bases each). The CDR3 nucleotides are TGTGCCAGCAGTTTAAGAGGGGCCGGGGCCAACGTCCTGACTTTC. This gives the protein CASSLRGAGANVLTF. The full variable domain, with the rest looked up from reference TRBV28 and TRBJ2-6, is DVKVTQSSRYLVKRTGEKVFLECVQDMDHENMFWYRQDPGLGLRLIYFSYDVKMKEKGDIPEGYSVSREKKERFSLILESASTNQTSMYLCASSLRGAGANVLTFGAGSRLTVL.